The 15 T cell receptor beta chains given below trace back to one sample, sequenced in a study of shared clonotypes between healthy human individuals. Method: immunoSEQ multiplex PCR; TCRdb's copy keeps in-frame clones and lacks some. Of about 1.1 million clones listed, around 78% are singletons. Source material: memory CD4+ T cells from PBMCs. Described subset: CD45RA-negative fraction. These receptors originate from a man younger than 35 in good health. Some clones in this sample may be carry-over from other donors' samples.

This clone occurred a few times. The V and J genes are TRBV2 and TRBJ1-4; D call uncertain. The V gene's germline CDR1 is SNHLY and CDR2 FYNNEI. The CDR3 is made up of 14 amino acids. V was pared by 8 bases and J by 8 bases, with 18 bases between. The CDR3 protein is CASRGRARGEKLFF. The CDR3 DNA sequence: TGTGCCAGCCGAGGGCGGGCTCGTGGGGAAAAACTGTTTTTT.

This clone was counted once. The chain combines TRBV5-6 with TRBJ2-2; 8 bases agree with TRBD1. The CDR3 length is 16 residues. The V segment lost 3 bases and the J segment 3 bases; nucleotides outside the gene matches: 7. Per germline, CDR1 SGHDT and CDR2 YYEEEE. CDR3 in DNA: TGTGCCAGCAGCTGGACTGGACAGGGACACACCGGGGAGCTGTTTTTT. The encoded protein is CASSWTGQGHTGELFF.

This chain connects TRBV7-3 to TRBJ2-7; no firm D call. The V and J ends lost 3 bases and 2 bases respectively, with 8 bases between them. This CDR3 is 13 amino acids long. The germline gives CDR1 SGHTA, CDR2 FQGTGA. This CDR3 is CASSLAKAYEQYF. CDR3 in DNA: TGTGCCAGCAGCTTGGCCAAAGCCTACGAGCAGTACTTC.

The rearrangement links TRBV2 to TRBJ1-4; maybe TRBD1 (5 bases). Germline CDR1 and CDR2: SNHLY and FYNNEI. The CDR3 is 13 amino acids. Trimming took 8 bases from V and 6 from J, leaving 13 bases between them. The CDR3 region has the DNA TGTGCCAGCCACGGGGGAAGGGATGAAAAACTGTTTTTT. As protein: CASHGGRDEKLFF.

The genes are TRBV9 and TRBJ2-1, with 7 nucleotides matching TRBD2. This CDR3 is 15 amino acids long. V lost 2 bases to trimming and J lost 4 bases; unmatched junction nucleotides: 6. Germline loops: CDR1 SGDLS, CDR2 YYNGEE. The CDR3 nucleotides are TGTGCCAGCAGCGTGAGCGGGGAGACTTACAATGAGCAGTTCTTC. Protein: CASSVSGETYNEQFF.

V usage is TRBV10-3 and J usage is TRBJ2-7; 7 nucleotides align to TRBD2. CDR1 and CDR2 from the germline V gene are ENHRY and SYGVKD. The CDR3 consists of 14 residues. The V gene end was trimmed by 10 bases and the J gene end by 0 bases; junction bases not matched to a gene: 9. The CDR3: CATGRARSSYEQYF. CDR3 nucleotides: TGTGCCACGGGGAGGGCGAGGAGCTCCTACGAGCAGTACTTC.

The V and J genes are TRBV2 and TRBJ1-1; 7 nucleotides align to TRBD1. The CDR3 has 17 residues. J gave up 0 bases and V 6 bases, and 13 bases lay outside the gene matches. Germline CDR1 reads SNHLY; CDR2 reads FYNNEI. For the CDR3, the DNA is TGTGCCAGCAGCCGACGAAACAGGGGACCTATGAACACTGAAGCTTTCTTT. Translating gives CASSRRNRGPMNTEAFF.

The genes are TRBV5-1 and TRBJ2-3, with D unclear. Deletions cut 3 bases from V and 5 bases from J, with 13 bases between. CDR3 length: 14 residues. Looked up from germline, CDR1 is SGHRS and CDR2 is YFSETQ. The CDR3 DNA reads TGCGCCAGCAGCTGGCTTAGTAATGAAGATACGCAGTATTTT. This codes for CASSWLSNEDTQYF. Full variable domain (rest looked up from reference TRBV5-1 and TRBJ2-3): KAGVTQTPRYLIKTRGQQVTLSCSPISGHRSVSWYQQTPGQGLQFLFEYFSETQRNKGNFPGRFSGRQFSNSRSEMNVSTLELGDSALYLCASSWLSNEDTQYFGPGTRLTVL.

The chain has TRBV6-5 and TRBJ1-2, with 7 nucleotides matching TRBD1. The trim removed 5 bases at V and 0 bases at J, leaving 6 bases unmatched. The CDR3 has 15 residues. Germline V gives CDR1 MNHEY, CDR2 SVGAGI. In DNA, the CDR3 is TGTGCCAGCAGTCCGACAGGGCAAGCTAACTATGGCTACACCTTC. Translated, it gives CASSPTGQANYGYTF.

Turning to this clone: The same CDR3 arises from other DNA sequences in this sample as well. The gene calls are TRBV5-1 and TRBJ1-6, with TRBD1 matching over 7 bases. From germline, CDR1 is SGHRS and CDR2 YFSETQ. The CDR3 has 14 amino acids. V shed 4 bases and J 7 bases; nucleotides not matched to a gene: 5. This CDR3 is CASSPGTANSPLHF. For the CDR3, the DNA is TGCGCCAGCAGCCCAGGGACAGCCAATTCACCCCTCCACTTT.

V and J are TRBV18 and TRBJ1-1, with 7 positions matching TRBD1. The germline V gene encodes CDR1 KGHSH and CDR2 LQKENI. J was trimmed by 0 bases and V by 2 bases; bases with no gene match: 3. CDR3 size: 15 residues. The chain's CDR3 is CASSPAGGVNTEAFF. The CDR3, as DNA: TGTGCCAGCTCACCAGCAGGGGGGGTGAACACTGAAGCTTTCTTT.

In this sample, this clone turned up a few times. The chain recombines TRBV7-7 with TRBJ1-3; D is unclear. Trimming removed 6 bases at V and 0 bases at J, with 12 bases between. Germline V gene sequence: CDR1 SSHAT, CDR2 FNYEAQ (reference sequence). The CDR3 covers 15 residues. CDR3 bases: TGTGCCAGCAGAACAGACCGGAGCTCTGGAAACACCATATATTTT. Translating it yields CASRTDRSSGNTIYF.

V gene TRBV19 combines with J gene TRBJ1-3, with no clear D. The V and J ends lost 10 bases and 1 base respectively, with 11 bases between them. The CDR3 has 13 residues. Looked up from germline, CDR1 is LNHDA and CDR2 is SQIVND (reference sequence). The CDR3 DNA is TGTGCCACCCTGGTACCTTCTGGAAACACCATATATTTT. It codes for CATLVPSGNTIYF.

The chain recombines TRBV27 with TRBJ2-2; TRBD1 aligns across 7 bases. The germline CDR1 and CDR2 sequences are MNHEY and SMNVEV (reference sequence). The junction had 3 bases not matched to a gene; V was cut back by 5 bases and J by 3 bases. The CDR3 has 14 residues. The CDR3 DNA is TGTGCCAGCAGTAAGGGACAGTACACCGGGGAGCTGTTTTTT. Protein sequence: CASSKGQYTGELFF.

The V call is TRBV11-2, the J call TRBJ2-1; weak D call: TRBD1 (5 bases). There are 16 residues in the CDR3. Trimming took 1 base from V and 9 from J, leaving 19 bases between them. Germline CDR1 is SGHAT and CDR2 is FQNNGV. CDR3 sequence reads: CASSLVFARVSSEQFF. The CDR3 DNA sequence: TGTGCCAGCAGCTTAGTCTTTGCCAGGGTCAGCAGTGAGCAGTTCTTC.